These 6 T cell receptor beta chains came from one sample sequenced in a study of identical twins. TCRdb ran MiXCR on the 5' RACE reads and lists one entry per CDR3 protein. The data hold fewer than 500,000 distinct CDR3 sequences, with approximately 15% observed a single time. The data also belong to a second study, concerning yellow fever vaccine responses in identical twins.

Sequences were obtained from CD4+ T cells sorted from blood. The receptors originated from a woman aged 18-29 years in good health.

At least ten counts were recorded for this clonotype. The chain couples TRBV12-3 or TRBV12-4 to TRBJ2-2; TRBD1 agrees at 7 bases. J gave up 6 bases and V 4 bases, and 8 bases lay outside the gene matches. This CDR3 region has 15 residues. CDR3 residues: CASSSLTGAAGELFF. The CDR3 DNA reads TGTGCCAGCAGTTCGCTAACAGGGGCGGCCGGGGAGCTGTTTTTT.

This clonotype was recorded a few times. The chain recombines TRBV7-2 with TRBJ2-5; 9 nucleotides line up with TRBD2. CDR1 and CDR2 from the germline V gene are SGHTA and FQGNSA. The J segment lost 9 bases and the V segment lost 9 bases, leaving 8 bases of the junction unmatched. The CDR3 loop spans 12 amino acids. CDR3 amino acids: CASREAGGPQYF. The CDR3 nucleotides are TGTGCCAGTAGGGAAGCGGGGGGCCCCCAGTACTTC.

This clonotype showed up just a few times. This chain joins TRBV5-1 and TRBJ2-2; 9 nucleotides align to TRBD1. The length of the CDR3 is 15 residues. The J segment lost 5 bases and the V segment lost 4 bases, leaving 6 bases of the junction unmatched. From germline, CDR1 is SGHRS and CDR2 YFSETQ. CDR3 sequence (DNA): TGCGCCAGCAGCGGGACAGGGAAGGCAACCGGGGAGCTGTTTTTT. Amino acid sequence: CASSGTGKATGELFF.

V is TRBV28 and J is TRBJ2-2; D unresolved. Germline V gene sequence: CDR1 MDHEN, CDR2 SYDVKM. The CDR3 is made up of 14 amino acids. The ends were cut back, 8 bases at V and 3 bases at J, with 13 bases in the middle. CDR3 coding DNA: TGTGCCAGCTTGGGTCCGGGTGACACCGGGGAGCTGTTTTTT. This encodes CASLGPGDTGELFF.

This chain connects TRBV28 to TRBJ1-2, with D possibly matching TRBD1 (6 bases). Trimming took off 8 bases at V and 4 bases at J, with 11 bases between the two ends. The CDR3 loop spans 12 amino acids. Germline CDR1 reads MDHEN; CDR2 reads SYDVKM. The CDR3 DNA is TGTGCCAGCCAGGGGAGCGGCTATGGCTACACCTTC. This sequence encodes CASQGSGYGYTF.

Only a few counts were recorded for this clonotype. The rearrangement uses TRBV29-1 and TRBJ2-5; 7 positions agree with TRBD1. The CDR3 consists of 13 residues. V shed 3 bases, J shed 5 bases, and the junction held 6 bases outside the gene matches. The germline gives CDR1 SQVTM, CDR2 ANQGSEA. This CDR3 reads CSVDVQGIETQYF. The DNA for the CDR3 is TGCAGCGTTGATGTACAGGGGATCGAGACCCAGTACTTC.